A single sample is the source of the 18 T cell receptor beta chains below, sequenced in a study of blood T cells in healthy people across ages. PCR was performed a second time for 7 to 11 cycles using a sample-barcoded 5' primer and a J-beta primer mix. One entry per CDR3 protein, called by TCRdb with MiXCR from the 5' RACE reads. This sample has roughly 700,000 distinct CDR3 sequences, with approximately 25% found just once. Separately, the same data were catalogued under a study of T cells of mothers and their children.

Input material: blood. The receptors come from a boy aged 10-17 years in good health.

Here the CDR3 reads CASSKGASIPGELFF. CDR3 DNA: TGTGCCAGCAGTAAAGGCGCAAGCATCCCCGGGGAGCTGTTTTTT. This rearrangement joins TRBV12-3 or TRBV12-4 to TRBJ2-2; D not certain. The CDR3 sequence is 15 residues long. Trimming shortened V by 5 bases and J by 6 bases, and 16 bases separated the two germline ends.

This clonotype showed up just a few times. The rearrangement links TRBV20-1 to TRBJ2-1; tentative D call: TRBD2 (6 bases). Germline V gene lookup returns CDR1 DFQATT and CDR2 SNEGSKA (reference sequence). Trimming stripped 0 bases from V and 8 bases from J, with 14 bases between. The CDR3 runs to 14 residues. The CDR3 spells CSARDLGTLDEQFF. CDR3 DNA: TGCAGTGCTAGAGATTTGGGGACTCTCGATGAGCAGTTCTTC.

CDR3 residues: CSVVGRDKAYEQYF. The CDR3 DNA follows: TGCAGCGTTGTAGGTCGGGACAAAGCCTACGAGCAGTACTTC. The chain carries TRBV29-1 and TRBJ2-7; maybe TRBD1 (6 bases). The CDR3 consists of 14 residues. CDR1 and CDR2 from the germline V gene are SQVTM and ANQGSEA. Between the trimmed V and J ends, which lost 4 bases and 2 bases, there was a span of 15 bases.

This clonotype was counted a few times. The CDR3 DNA sequence: TGTGCCAGCAGCCAAGACCGCTGTACAGGGTGCACAGATACGCAGTATTTT. Protein: CASSQDRCTGCTDTQYF. V gene TRBV4-2 combines with J gene TRBJ2-3, with a weak D call TRBD1 (6 bases). The CDR3 length is 17 residues. Germline V gene sequence: CDR1 LGHNA, CDR2 YNFKEQ. With 0 bases removed from V and 1 base from J, the gap between germline ends came to 14 bases.

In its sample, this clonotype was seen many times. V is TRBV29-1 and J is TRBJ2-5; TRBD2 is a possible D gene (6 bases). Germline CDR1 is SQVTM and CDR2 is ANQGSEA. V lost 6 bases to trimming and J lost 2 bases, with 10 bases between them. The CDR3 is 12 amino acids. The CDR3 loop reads CSVGSVQETQYF. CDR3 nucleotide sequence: TGCAGCGTCGGGAGCGTTCAAGAGACCCAGTACTTC. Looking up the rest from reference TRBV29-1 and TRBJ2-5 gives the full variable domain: SAVISQKPSRDICQRGTSLTIQCQVDSQVTMMFWYRQQPGQSLTLIATANQGSEATYESGFVIDKFPISRPNLTFSTLTVSNMSPEDSSIYLCSVGSVQETQYFGPGTRLLVL.

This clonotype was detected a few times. For the CDR3, the DNA is TGCGCCAGCAACACAGGGGGCGAGAAAGAGACCCAGTACTTC. Translated: CASNTGGEKETQYF. The chain has TRBV5-1 and TRBJ2-5, with 9 bases aligning to TRBD1. With V trimmed by 6 bases and J by 3 bases, 6 bases remained unmatched. Germline lookup yields CDR1 SGHRS and CDR2 YFSETQ. There are 14 residues in the CDR3. Using reference TRBV5-1 and TRBJ2-5 for the parts outside the CDR3, the full variable domain is KAGVTQTPRYLIKTRGQQVTLSCSPISGHRSVSWYQQTPGQGLQFLFEYFSETQRNKGNFPGRFSGRQFSNSRSEMNVSTLELGDSALYLCASNTGGEKETQYFGPGTRLLVL.

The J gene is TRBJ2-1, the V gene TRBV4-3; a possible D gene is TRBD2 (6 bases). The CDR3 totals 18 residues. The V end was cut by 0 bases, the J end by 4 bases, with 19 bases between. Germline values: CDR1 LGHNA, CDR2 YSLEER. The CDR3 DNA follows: TGCGCCAGCAGCCAAGAATTCGAGGGAGGTTCTTTATACAATGAGCAGTTCTTC. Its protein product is CASSQEFEGGSLYNEQFF.

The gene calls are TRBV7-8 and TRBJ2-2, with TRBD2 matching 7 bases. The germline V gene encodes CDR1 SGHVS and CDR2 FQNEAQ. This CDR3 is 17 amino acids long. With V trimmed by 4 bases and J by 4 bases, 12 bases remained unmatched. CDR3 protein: CASSSPGLGGGTGELFF. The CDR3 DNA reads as TGTGCCAGCAGCTCTCCCGGACTAGGTGGAGGCACCGGGGAGCTGTTTTTT.

The CDR3 here is CASSETSGGHNEQFF. Written as DNA, the CDR3 is TGTGCCAGCAGCGAGACTAGCGGGGGGCACAATGAGCAGTTCTTC. The chain links TRBV7-2 to TRBJ2-1, with 13 bases matching TRBD2. The length of the CDR3 is 15 residues. J was trimmed by 5 bases and V by 5 bases; bases with no gene match: 3. Germline V gives CDR1 SGHTA, CDR2 FQGNSA.

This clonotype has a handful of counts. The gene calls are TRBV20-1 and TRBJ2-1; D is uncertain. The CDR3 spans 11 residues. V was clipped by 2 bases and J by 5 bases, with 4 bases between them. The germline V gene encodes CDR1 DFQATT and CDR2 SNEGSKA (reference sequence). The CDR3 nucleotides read TGCAGTGCTAGATACGACAATGAGCAGTTCTTC. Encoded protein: CSARYDNEQFF.

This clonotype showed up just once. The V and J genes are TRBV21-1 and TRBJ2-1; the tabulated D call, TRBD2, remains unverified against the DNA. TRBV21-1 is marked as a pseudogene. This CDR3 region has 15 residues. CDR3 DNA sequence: TGTGCCAGCAGAGGGGGAGGGCCTAAGTACAATGAGCAGCTCTTC. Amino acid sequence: CASRGGGPKYNEQLF.

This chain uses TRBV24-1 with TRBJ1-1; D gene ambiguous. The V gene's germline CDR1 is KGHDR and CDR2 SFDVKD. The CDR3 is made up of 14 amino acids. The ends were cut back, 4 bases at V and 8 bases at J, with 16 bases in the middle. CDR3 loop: CATSEGNYLREAFF. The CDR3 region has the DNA TGTGCCACCAGTGAGGGGAACTATTTAAGGGAAGCTTTCTTT.

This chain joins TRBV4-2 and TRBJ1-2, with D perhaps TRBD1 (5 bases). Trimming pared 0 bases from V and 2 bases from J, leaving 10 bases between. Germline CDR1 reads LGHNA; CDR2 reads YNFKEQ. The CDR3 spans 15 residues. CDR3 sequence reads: CASSQEGQVNYGYTF. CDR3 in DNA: TGTGCCAGCAGCCAAGAGGGGCAGGTGAACTATGGCTACACCTTC.

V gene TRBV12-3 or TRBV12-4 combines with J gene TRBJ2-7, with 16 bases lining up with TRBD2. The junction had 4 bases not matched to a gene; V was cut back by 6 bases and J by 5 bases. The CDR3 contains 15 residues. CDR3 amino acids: CASSPGLAGGHEQYF. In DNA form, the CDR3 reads TGTGCCAGCAGCCCGGGACTAGCGGGGGGGCACGAGCAGTACTTC.

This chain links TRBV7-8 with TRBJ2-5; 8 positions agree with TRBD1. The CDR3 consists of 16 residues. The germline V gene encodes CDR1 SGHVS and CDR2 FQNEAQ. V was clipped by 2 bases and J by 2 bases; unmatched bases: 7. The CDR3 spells CASSLSPYRGQETQYF. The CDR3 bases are TGTGCCAGCAGCTTATCTCCCTACAGGGGGCAAGAGACCCAGTACTTC.

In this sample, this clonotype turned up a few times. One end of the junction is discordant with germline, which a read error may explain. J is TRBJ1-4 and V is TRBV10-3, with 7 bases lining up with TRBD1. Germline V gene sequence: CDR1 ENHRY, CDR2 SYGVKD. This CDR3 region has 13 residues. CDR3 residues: CASSETGNEKLFF. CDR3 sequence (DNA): TGTGCCAGCAGTGAGACAGGGAACGAAAAACTGTTTTTT.

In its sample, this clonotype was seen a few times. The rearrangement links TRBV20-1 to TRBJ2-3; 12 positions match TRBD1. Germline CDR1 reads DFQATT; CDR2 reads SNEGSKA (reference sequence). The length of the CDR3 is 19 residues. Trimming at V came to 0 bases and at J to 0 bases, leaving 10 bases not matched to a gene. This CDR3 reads CSARDLGQGALSSTDTQYF. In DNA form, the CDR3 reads TGCAGTGCTAGAGATTTGGGACAGGGGGCCCTATCTAGCACAGATACGCAGTATTTT.

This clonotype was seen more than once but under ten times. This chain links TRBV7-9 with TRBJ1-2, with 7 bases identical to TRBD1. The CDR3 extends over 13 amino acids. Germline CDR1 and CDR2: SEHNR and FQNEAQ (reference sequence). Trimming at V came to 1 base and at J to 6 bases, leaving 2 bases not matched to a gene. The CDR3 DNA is TGTGCCAGCAGCTTAGAAGGACAGGATGGCTACACCTTC. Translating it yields CASSLEGQDGYTF.